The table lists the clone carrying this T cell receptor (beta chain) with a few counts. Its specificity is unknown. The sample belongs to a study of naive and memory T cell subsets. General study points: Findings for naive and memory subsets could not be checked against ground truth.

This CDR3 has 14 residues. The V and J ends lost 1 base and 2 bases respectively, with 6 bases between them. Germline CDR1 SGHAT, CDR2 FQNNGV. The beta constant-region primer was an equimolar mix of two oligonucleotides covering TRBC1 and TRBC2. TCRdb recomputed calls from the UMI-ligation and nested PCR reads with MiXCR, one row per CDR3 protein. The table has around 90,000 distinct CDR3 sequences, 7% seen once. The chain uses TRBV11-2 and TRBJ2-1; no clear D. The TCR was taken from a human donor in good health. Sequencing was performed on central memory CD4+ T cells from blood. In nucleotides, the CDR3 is TGTGCCAGCAGCTTAGGGGAACCCTACAATGAGCAGTTCTTC. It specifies CASSLGEPYNEQFF.